This TCR beta chain was sequenced for a study of CD8 T cells in Susac syndrome. TEMRA cells were enriched by FACS, and CD4+ and CD8+ T cells were negatively isolated. RNA, at about 0.45 to 1 ug, was reverse transcribed with random hexamers. One entry per CDR3 protein results from TCRdb running MiXCR on the immunoSEQ multiplex PCR reads. The sample shows about 210,000 distinct CDR3 sequences, 85% to 95% of them seen only once. Germline V CDR1 and CDR2: LNHNV, YYDKDF (reference sequence). CDR3 length: 15 residues. V shed 0 bases and J 7 bases; nucleotides not matched to a gene: 8. The sequence was collected from a human donor in good health. The rearrangement uses TRBV15 and TRBJ1-2; 7 bases align to TRBD1. What was sequenced was CD4+ T cells from PBMCs. DNA of the CDR3: TGTGCCACCAGCAGAGAGCAGGGGGGAACATCTGGCTACACCTTC. Amino acids: CATSREQGGTSGYTF.